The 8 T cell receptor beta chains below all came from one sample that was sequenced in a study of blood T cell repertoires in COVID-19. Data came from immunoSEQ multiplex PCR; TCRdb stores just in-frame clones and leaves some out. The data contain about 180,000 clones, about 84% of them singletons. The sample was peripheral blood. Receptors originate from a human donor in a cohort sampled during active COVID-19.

The CDR3: CASSFPRLAGGRGEQFF. CDR3 in DNA: TGTGCCAGCAGCTTCCCCAGACTAGCGGGGGGGCGTGGTGAGCAGTTCTTC. V gene TRBV5-4 combines with J gene TRBJ2-1, with 14 bases that match TRBD2. With V trimmed by 2 bases and J by 9 bases, 10 bases remained unmatched. The CDR3 length is 17 residues. From germline, CDR1 is SGHNT and CDR2 YYREEE (reference sequence).

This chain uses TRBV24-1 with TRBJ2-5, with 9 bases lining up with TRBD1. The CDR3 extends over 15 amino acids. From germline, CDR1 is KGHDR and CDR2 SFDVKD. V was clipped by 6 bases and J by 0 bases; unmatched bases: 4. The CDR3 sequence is CATSSGTGHQETQYF. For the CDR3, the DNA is TGTGCCACCAGTTCCGGGACAGGGCACCAAGAGACCCAGTACTTC.

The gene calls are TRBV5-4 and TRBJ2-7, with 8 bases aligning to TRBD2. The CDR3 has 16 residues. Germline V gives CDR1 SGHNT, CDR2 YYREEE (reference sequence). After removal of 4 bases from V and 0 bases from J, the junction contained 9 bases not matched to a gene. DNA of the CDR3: TGTGCCAGCAGCCCGGCCCTAGCGGGTGTCTCCTACGAGCAGTACTTC. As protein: CASSPALAGVSYEQYF.

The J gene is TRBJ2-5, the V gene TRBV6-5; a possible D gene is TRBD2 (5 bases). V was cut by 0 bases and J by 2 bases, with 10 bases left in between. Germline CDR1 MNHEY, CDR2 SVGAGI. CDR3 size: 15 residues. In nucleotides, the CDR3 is TGTGCCAGCAGTTACTCAGTCCGGGGACAAGAGACCCAGTACTTC. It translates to CASSYSVRGQETQYF.

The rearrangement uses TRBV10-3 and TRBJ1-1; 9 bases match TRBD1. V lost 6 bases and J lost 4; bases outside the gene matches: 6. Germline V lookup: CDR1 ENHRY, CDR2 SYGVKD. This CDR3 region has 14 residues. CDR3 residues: CAISGTGYGTEAFF. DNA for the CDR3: TGTGCCATCAGCGGGACAGGGTATGGCACTGAAGCTTTCTTT.

CDR3 DNA sequence: TGTGCCAGCTCCCAACGGGGTAGTAGCACTGAAGCTTTCTTT. This codes for CASSQRGSSTEAFF. V usage is TRBV18 and J usage is TRBJ1-1; D is unresolved. Germline V gene lookup returns CDR1 KGHSH and CDR2 LQKENI. The CDR3 extends over 14 amino acids. V lost 6 bases and J 4 bases, leaving 15 bases between the germline ends. The full variable domain, completed using reference TRBV18 and TRBJ1-1, is NAGVMQNPRHLVRRRGQEARLRCSPMKGHSHVYWYRQLPEEGLKFMVYLQKENIIDESGMPKERFSAEFPKEGPSILRIQQVVRGDSAAYFCASSQRGSSTEAFFGQGTRLTVV.

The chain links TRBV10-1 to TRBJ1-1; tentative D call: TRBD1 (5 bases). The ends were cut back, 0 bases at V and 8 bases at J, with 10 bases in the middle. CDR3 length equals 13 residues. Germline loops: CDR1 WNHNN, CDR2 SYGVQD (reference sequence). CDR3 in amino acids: CASSESTEGEAFF. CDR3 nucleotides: TGCGCCAGCAGTGAGTCGACGGAGGGGGAAGCTTTCTTT.

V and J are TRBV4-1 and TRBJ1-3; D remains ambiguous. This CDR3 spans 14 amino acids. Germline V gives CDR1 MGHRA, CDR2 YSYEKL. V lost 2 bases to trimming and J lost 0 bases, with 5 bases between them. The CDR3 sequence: CASSQYPSGNTIYF. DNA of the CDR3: TGCGCCAGCAGCCAATATCCCTCTGGAAACACCATATATTTT.